This TCR beta chain originates from a study of shared clonotypes between healthy human individuals (dated by TCRdb to the early 2020s). Regarding the research as a whole: Two women and a few men aged 18 to 49 years were included in the cohort. To increase sequencing depth and limit assay-specific biases, different laboratories used diverse techniques to prepare libraries and sequence TCR repertoires. Per donor, three plates each were used for CD4 naive and CD4 memory, two for CD8 naive, and one for CD8 memory. To estimate repertoire size and how much clonotypes are shared between individuals, the study performed deep sequencing of blood TCR repertoires from roughly five healthy adults. Between about 0.85 and 8.9 billion PBMCs per donor were obtained by leukapheresis.

Between the V and J ends, shortened by 4 bases and 2 bases respectively, the junction contains 15 bases. In the germline V gene (reference sequence), CDR1 corresponds to SEHNR and CDR2 to FQNEAQ. Including cysteine and phenylalanine, the CDR3 has 15 amino acids. Solely the CDR3 DNA is kept, with 45 bases framed from the first base. Using the deep immunoSEQ assay, multiplex PCR amplified TCR CDR3 regions from genomic DNA. Genomic DNA extracted from each cell subset was distributed evenly over all wells of several immunoSEQ 96-well plates, and each plate served as one replicate. For sorted subsets, each replicate PCR was loaded with 150 to 250 ng genomic DNA, equivalent to 32,000 or so T cell genomes. Purified libraries were quantified with a Qubit 3.0 fluorometer, sized on a Bioanalyzer 2100, and re-quantified with the KAPA Library Quantification kit. Every immunoSEQ 96-well plate was sequenced on a dedicated single-read 150-cycle Illumina NextSeq 550 flow cell. As for how the authors treated the data: Because the immunoSEQ output included only junctional sequences and no quality scores, the filtering could not be the same as the filtering used for full-length reads. Sequences were annotated with PyIR, a Python wrapper for IgBLAST v1.9, using IMGT germline references to assign V/J genes and CDR3. Any read was removed if the V/J assignment was weak (E-value above 1e-6), the CDR3 was missing, or the read contained stop codons, out-of-frame junctions, or ambiguous translated residues. V3J clonotypes were defined as sequences sharing an identical inferred V gene, J gene, and CDR3 amino acid sequence. Percentage overlap between repertoires was computed as shared unique clonotypes divided by the size of the smaller repertoire. Richness of each repertoire was evaluated using RTK rarefaction, the Chao1 estimator, and Recon v2.1 estimates of unobserved clonotypes. OLGA was used to compute generation probabilities for all TCRbeta clonotypes that the gDNA method yielded from a few donors. TCRdb limited this immuneACCESS table to in-frame rearrangements with V and J called. A share of clones is missing; checked studies link under half to unresolved V genes, and the rest is unexplained. The V and J calls and clone size are taken from that table; D and trimming were inferred from the DNA. The sample contains roughly 890,000 clones, 85% to 95% of them found a single time. The ten largest clones capture around 24% of the sample.

Note on this clone: The antigen it binds to is not known. No base quality information exists; no much larger clone differs at one position.

CD8 naive samples were CD45RO-negative cells positively selected for CCR7, giving a CD45RA+CCR7+ population that excluded TemRA cells. The donors were healthy, HIV-negative adults with no recently reported acute infections or vaccinations. Only Caucasian adults living in Nashville, Tennessee, USA were represented among the donors. Blood was obtained by leukapheresis, after which PBMCs were separated by Ficoll-Histopaque density gradient centrifugation and cryopreserved in liquid nitrogen vapor phase. Analytical flow cytometry was used to check the purity and quantity of every magnetically sorted T cell population. Each sorted fraction had its genomic DNA isolated and then quantified by UV absorbance on a Nanodrop 2000c. Study-level results and caveats: Pairwise subsampling led to the expectation that sequencing depth would affect the degree of clonotype sharing among donors. Even with the large sequencing depth, rarefaction of the sorted-subset datasets indicated that sequencing was incomplete. Sampling was restricted to blood, and TCR repertoires in tissues likely differ from the TCR repertoires found in blood. Because the study included a small number of donors, the genetic and exposure-history diversity represented was limited. Compared with non-shared clonotypes, the clonotypes found in all four sorted-subset donors had higher generation probabilities. Across four donors, about 5.2% of naive CD4, 3.5% of naive CD8, approximately 2.5% of memory CD4, and under 0.45% of memory CD8 clonotypes were shared. Naive subsets generally had larger estimated clonotype richness than memory subsets did.

The sample consisted of naive CD8+ T cells sorted from blood. The sample's cell subset or site, from its label and the paper: CD45RA+CCR7+. This sequence uses TRBV7-9 and TRBJ2-7; the D assignment is uncertain and may be TRBD1 or TRBD2, with 5 bases supporting each. The sequence was collected from a man younger than 45 in good health. The DNA sequence is given as TGTGCCAGCAGCTCTGGGGCTAGCTTTCCCTACGAGCAGTACTTC. The encoded protein is CASSSGASFPYEQYF.